The 29 T cell receptor beta chains reported below all come from one sample, sequenced in a study of T cells after yellow fever vaccination. TCRdb independently ran MiXCR on the 5' RACE reads; one entry per CDR3 protein. Of some 350,000 distinct CDR3 sequences detected, approximately 4% appear once; the ten largest clones hold around 23%. Sequences were derived from PBMCs, sampled 5 days after the yellow fever booster vaccination. These receptors all stem from a man aged 18 to 29 who received the YFV17D yellow fever vaccine.

The V call is TRBV20-1, the J call TRBJ2-3; 8 bases map to TRBD2. With V trimmed by 6 bases and J by 4 bases, 12 bases remained unmatched. The CDR3 covers 15 residues. From germline, CDR1 is DFQATT and CDR2 SNEGSKA (reference sequence). This CDR3 reads CSAETGGGRADTQYF. The CDR3 DNA follows: TGCAGTGCGGAGACTGGCGGGGGGCGCGCAGATACGCAGTATTTT.

This clonotype was detected only a few times. This rearrangement joins TRBV2 to TRBJ2-7; 8 bases align to TRBD1. The CDR3 covers 15 residues. J gave up 3 bases and V 6 bases, and 10 bases lay outside the gene matches. From germline, CDR1 is SNHLY and CDR2 FYNNEI. The CDR3 DNA reads as TGTGCCAGCAGCGAGCCAGGGGGCGCGGGCTACGAGCAGTACTTC. It encodes CASSEPGGAGYEQYF.

As regards this clonotype: Mismatch with germline at one junction end may stem from a read error. V and J are TRBV4-3 and TRBJ2-3, with 8 bases fitting TRBD2. The CDR3 has 16 amino acids. Looked up from germline, CDR1 is LGHNA and CDR2 is YSLEER. The CDR3 protein is CASSQGVAGFTDTQYF. CDR3 in DNA: TGCGCCAGCAGTCAAGGGGTAGCGGGGTTCACAGATACGCAGTATTTT.

The chain has TRBV2 and TRBJ2-7, with D perhaps matching TRBD1 (5 bases). With 2 bases removed from V and 1 base from J, the gap between germline ends came to 9 bases. Germline V gene lookup returns CDR1 SNHLY and CDR2 FYNNEI. The CDR3 has 14 residues. The CDR3: CASSERAGSYEQYV. In DNA, the CDR3 is TGTGCCAGCAGTGAACGGGCAGGGTCCTACGAGCAGTACGTC.

The genes are TRBV6-5 and TRBJ1-2; perhaps TRBD1 as D (5 bases). Germline V gives CDR1 MNHEY, CDR2 SVGAGI. Trimming took 2 bases from V and 4 from J, leaving 20 bases between them. The CDR3 covers 17 residues. The CDR3 is CASSYIGTRALGYGYTF. The CDR3, as DNA: TGTGCCAGCAGTTACATCGGGACCAGGGCTCTTGGCTATGGCTACACCTTC.

This clonotype came up a few times. The V call is TRBV20-1, the J call TRBJ2-7; possible D gene TRBD2, 6 bases. CDR1 is DFQATT, CDR2 SNEGSKA, per germline (reference sequence). V was clipped by 1 base and J by 3 bases, with 22 bases between them. This CDR3 comprises 17 residues. In DNA form, the CDR3 reads TGCAGTGCTAGAGGGGCGGGACCCTCAGCTAAGATCTACGAGCAGTACGTC. This codes for CSARGAGPSAKIYEQYV.

The sample holds many counts of this clonotype. The chain couples TRBV7-9 to TRBJ1-1, with TRBD1 matching 7 bases. CDR3 size: 15 residues. The V and J ends lost 5 bases and 5 bases, in that order; junction bases with no gene match: 11. From germline, CDR1 is SEHNR and CDR2 FQNEAQ (reference sequence). CDR3 loop: CASSPRQGVRTEAFF. For the CDR3, the DNA is TGTGCCAGCAGCCCGAGACAGGGTGTGAGGACTGAAGCTTTCTTT.

The J gene is TRBJ2-3, the V gene TRBV4-3; D tentatively reads TRBD1 or TRBD2 (6 bases each). Germline V gene data show CDR1 as LGHNA and CDR2 as YSLEER. The CDR3 runs to 16 residues. With 4 bases removed from V and 2 bases from J, the gap between germline ends came to 16 bases. The CDR3 reads CASSLYWGAFTDTQYF. DNA of the CDR3: TGCGCCAGCAGCCTCTACTGGGGGGCGTTCACAGATACGCAGTATTTT.

At least ten counts were recorded for this clonotype. V usage is TRBV29-1 and J usage is TRBJ2-1; 7 positions match TRBD1. J was trimmed by 0 bases and V by 0 bases; bases with no gene match: 2. Germline loops: CDR1 SQVTM, CDR2 ANQGSEA. There are 15 residues in the CDR3. CDR3: CSVEDGTVSYNEQFF. As DNA, the CDR3 is TGCAGCGTTGAAGACGGGACAGTCTCCTACAATGAGCAGTTCTTC.

This clonotype was counted ten times or more. The rearrangement links TRBV20-1 to TRBJ2-1; 7 bases fit TRBD2. The CDR3 has 16 amino acids. Looked up from germline, CDR1 is DFQATT and CDR2 is SNEGSKA (reference sequence). The J segment lost 3 bases and the V segment lost 4 bases, leaving 12 bases of the junction unmatched. This chain's CDR3 is CSAIAGWASGYNEQFF. For the CDR3, the DNA is TGCAGTGCTATAGCTGGGTGGGCTAGCGGCTACAATGAGCAGTTCTTC.

This clonotype was counted a few times. The V and J genes are TRBV7-2 and TRBJ2-7; 7 bases map to TRBD1. The CDR3 extends over 15 amino acids. V trimming: 1 base; J trimming: 3 bases; junction bases outside the gene matches: 6. The germline gives CDR1 SGHTA, CDR2 FQGNSA. The CDR3 nucleotides are TGTGCCAGCAGCTTAGGGGTGACAGGGATCTACGAGCAGTACGTC. Protein product: CASSLGVTGIYEQYV.

The chain employs TRBV7-2 and TRBJ2-7, with D tentatively TRBD1 (5 bases). The V end lost 1 base, the J end lost 8 bases, and 18 bases lay between the germline ends. In germline, CDR1 is SGHTA, CDR2 FQGNSA. CDR3 size: 15 residues. The CDR3 sequence: CASSLGSGHAPKQYF. As DNA, the CDR3 is TGTGCCAGCAGCTTAGGCTCCGGACACGCCCCAAAGCAGTACTTC.

A few counts support this clonotype. This chain joins TRBV28 and TRBJ1-5; TRBD1 agrees at 7 bases. Germline V gene data show CDR1 as MDHEN and CDR2 as SYDVKM. Trimming removed 9 bases from V and 5 bases from J; junction bases left unmatched: 10. The CDR3 consists of 14 residues. In DNA form, the CDR3 reads TGTGCCAGTAATCTCAGGGGGGGAGATCAGCCCCAGCATTTT. As protein: CASNLRGGDQPQHF.

This clonotype was counted many times. The chain joins TRBV7-9 to TRBJ1-3; D is unresolved. V lost 1 base and J 4 bases, leaving 5 bases between the germline ends. This CDR3 comprises 13 residues. Per the germline V gene, CDR1 is SEHNR and CDR2 is FQNEAQ (reference sequence). For the CDR3, the DNA is TGTGCCAGCAGCTTAGACAGCGGAAACACCATATATTTT. This gives the protein CASSLDSGNTIYF.

The chain is built from TRBV12-3 or TRBV12-4 and TRBJ1-2, with 7 bases lining up with TRBD1. Trimming removed 2 bases from V and 4 bases from J; junction bases left unmatched: 22. The CDR3 is 20 amino acids. CDR3 bases: TGTGCCAGCAGTTTACTATTACGGACAGGACCATTTGGGGGGAGCTATGGCTACACCTTC. Protein product: CASSLLLRTGPFGGSYGYTF.

In its sample, this clonotype was seen many times. The chain employs TRBV9 and TRBJ2-2; D ambiguous. Trimming shortened V by 1 base and J by 2 bases, and 6 bases separated the two germline ends. This CDR3 comprises 14 residues. The V gene's germline CDR1 is SGDLS and CDR2 YYNGEE. DNA for the CDR3: TGTGCCAGCAGCGTACTCTATAACACCGGGGAGCTGTTTTTT. It specifies CASSVLYNTGELFF.

V is TRBV30 and J is TRBJ1-2; D remains unclear. Germline CDR1 and CDR2: GTSNPN and SVGIG (reference sequence). Trimming removed 2 bases at V and 0 bases at J, with 4 bases between. CDR3 length: 12 residues. CDR3 region: CAWSRSNYGYTF. CDR3 in DNA: TGTGCCTGGAGTAGGTCTAACTATGGCTACACCTTC.

At least ten counts were recorded for this clonotype. The J gene is TRBJ2-3, the V gene TRBV4-1; D uncertain. This CDR3 region has 14 residues. Trimming removed 7 bases at V and 5 bases at J, with 16 bases between. Germline lookup yields CDR1 MGHRA and CDR2 YSYEKL. CDR3 amino acids: CASNMVGFGDTQYF. The CDR3 DNA follows: TGCGCCAGCAATATGGTCGGGTTCGGAGATACGCAGTATTTT.

This clonotype was found many times. The J gene is TRBJ2-3, the V gene TRBV20-1, with 12 bases matching TRBD2. The length of the CDR3 is 15 residues. V gave up 1 base and J gave up 4 bases; unmatched junction bases: 3. Germline CDR1 DFQATT, CDR2 SNEGSKA (reference sequence). The CDR3 DNA sequence: TGCAGTGCTAGAGCACTAGCGGGGGGATCAGATACGCAGTATTTT. Its protein product is CSARALAGGSDTQYF.

The V call is TRBV5-4, the J call TRBJ2-2, with D maybe TRBD2 (5 bases). The CDR3 loop spans 12 amino acids. Germline V lookup: CDR1 SGHNT, CDR2 YYREEE (reference sequence). Between the trimmed V and J ends, which lost 1 base and 8 bases, there was a span of 6 bases. CDR3 sequence (DNA): TGTGCCAGCAGCTTGCGGGAAGGGGAGCTGTTTTTT. Translating it yields CASSLREGELFF.

This clonotype was detected only a few times. V usage is TRBV28 and J usage is TRBJ2-3, with 12 bases fitting TRBD1. The ends lost 3 bases at V and 3 bases at J; junction bases unmatched: 4. CDR1 is MDHEN, CDR2 SYDVKM, per germline. This CDR3 is built from 16 residues. CDR3 in DNA: TGTGCCAGCAGTTTCCGGGACAGGGGGCCGACAGATACGCAGTATTTT. As protein: CASSFRDRGPTDTQYF.

The CDR3 DNA reads as TGTGCCAGCAGCCCCACCCGGGGGGAAAGAACAGATACGCAGTATTTT. Amino acid sequence: CASSPTRGERTDTQYF. The chain is built from TRBV11-3 and TRBJ2-3, with TRBD2 matching over 7 bases. The CDR3 sequence is 16 residues long. Per the germline V gene, CDR1 is SGHNT and CDR2 is YENEEA. V dropped 5 bases and J dropped 3; count of bases not matched to a gene: 11.

The chain joins TRBV5-6 to TRBJ1-6; the D gene is possibly TRBD1 (6 bases). V was cut by 0 bases and J by 0 bases, with 13 bases left in between. The germline V gene encodes CDR1 SGHDT and CDR2 YYEEEE. The length of the CDR3 is 18 residues. DNA for the CDR3: TGTGCCAGCAGCTTGGCAGGGGCCGGGTTCTCCTATAATTCACCCCTCCACTTT. Translation: CASSLAGAGFSYNSPLHF.

This clonotype was recorded a few times. The chain carries TRBV5-1 and TRBJ1-1; D unresolved. Between the trimmed V and J ends, which lost 3 bases and 3 bases, there was a span of 12 bases. CDR1 and CDR2 (germline): SGHRS, YFSETQ. This CDR3 is 14 amino acids long. The CDR3 is CASSSESGYTEAFF. CDR3 bases: TGCGCCAGCAGCTCCGAGTCTGGGTACACTGAAGCTTTCTTT.

The rearrangement uses TRBV11-2 and TRBJ1-1, with a tentative D call TRBD1 (5 bases). Germline assignment: CDR1 SGHAT and CDR2 FQNNGV. The CDR3 covers 14 residues. Deletions cut 4 bases from V and 3 bases from J, with 12 bases between. CDR3 coding DNA: TGTGCCAGCAGCTCATGGGACGGCGACACTGAAGCTTTCTTT. Translated, it gives CASSSWDGDTEAFF.

This chain uses TRBV9 with TRBJ2-3; D gene unclear. Trimming shortened V by 2 bases and J by 8 bases, and 18 bases separated the two germline ends. The germline V gene has CDR1 SGDLS and CDR2 YYNGEE. CDR3 length equals 15 residues. The CDR3 DNA sequence: TGTGCCAGCAGCGTGGCTGACCCCGGCGTGGGTACGCAGTATTTT. It encodes CASSVADPGVGTQYF.

This clonotype was recorded many times. The rearrangement links TRBV10-3 to TRBJ1-6; 8 nucleotides agree with TRBD1. V shed 2 bases and J 3 bases; nucleotides not matched to a gene: 0. The germline CDR1 and CDR2 sequences are ENHRY and SYGVKD. CDR3 length: 15 residues. The CDR3 DNA follows: TGTGCCATCAGTGAGGACAGGGGCTATAATTCACCCCTCCACTTT. Amino acids: CAISEDRGYNSPLHF.

The rearrangement joins TRBV11-2 to TRBJ2-1; no clear D. Per the germline V gene, CDR1 is SGHAT and CDR2 is FQNNGV. This CDR3 is built from 14 residues. Trimming left V 5 bases short and J 10 bases short, with 18 bases between. The CDR3: CASSDPSRAGEQFF. The CDR3 bases are TGTGCCAGCAGCGACCCTTCCCGGGCTGGAGAGCAGTTCTTC. Full variable domain (remainder filled in from reference TRBV11-2 and TRBJ2-1): EAGVAQSPRYKIIEKRQSVAFWCNPISGHATLYWYQQILGQGPKLLIQFQNNGVVDDSQLPKDRFSAERLKGVDSTLKIQPAKLEDSAVYLCASSDPSRAGEQFFGPGTRLTVL.

This clonotype came up many times. The CDR3 nucleotides read TGCGCCAGCAGCGCAACAGGGGAGGAGCAGTTCTTC. It translates to CASSATGEEQFF. The chain combines TRBV4-1 with TRBJ2-1; TRBD1 agrees at 7 bases. From germline, CDR1 is MGHRA and CDR2 YSYEKL. The CDR3 has 12 amino acids. Germline trimming cut 5 bases from V and 10 bases from J; bases unmatched to any gene: 5.